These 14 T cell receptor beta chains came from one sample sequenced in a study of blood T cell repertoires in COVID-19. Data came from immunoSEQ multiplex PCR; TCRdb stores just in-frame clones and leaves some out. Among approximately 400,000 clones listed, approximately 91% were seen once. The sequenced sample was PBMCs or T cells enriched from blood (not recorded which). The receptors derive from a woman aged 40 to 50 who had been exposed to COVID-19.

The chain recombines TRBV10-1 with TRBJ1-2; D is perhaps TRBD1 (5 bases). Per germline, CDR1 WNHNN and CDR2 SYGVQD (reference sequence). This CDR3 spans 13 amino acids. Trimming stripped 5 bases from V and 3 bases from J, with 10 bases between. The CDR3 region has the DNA TGCGCCAGCAGTCCAGGGTTGGACTATGGCTACACCTTC. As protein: CASSPGLDYGYTF.

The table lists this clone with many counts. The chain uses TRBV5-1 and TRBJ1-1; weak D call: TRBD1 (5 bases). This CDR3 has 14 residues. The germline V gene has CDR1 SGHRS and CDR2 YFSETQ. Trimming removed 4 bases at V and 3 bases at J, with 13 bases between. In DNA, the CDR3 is TGCGCCAGCAGCCGAAGTCCGGGGGACACTGAAGCTTTCTTT. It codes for CASSRSPGDTEAFF. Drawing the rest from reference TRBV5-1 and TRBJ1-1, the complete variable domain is KAGVTQTPRYLIKTRGQQVTLSCSPISGHRSVSWYQQTPGQGLQFLFEYFSETQRNKGNFPGRFSGRQFSNSRSEMNVSTLELGDSALYLCASSRSPGDTEAFFGQGTRLTVV.

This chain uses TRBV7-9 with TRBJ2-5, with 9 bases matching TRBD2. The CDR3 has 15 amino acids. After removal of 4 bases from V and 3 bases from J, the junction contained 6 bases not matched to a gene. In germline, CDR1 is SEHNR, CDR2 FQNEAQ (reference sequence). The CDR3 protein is CASSWAGGPKETQYF. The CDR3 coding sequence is TGTGCCAGCAGCTGGGCGGGGGGGCCGAAAGAGACCCAGTACTTC.

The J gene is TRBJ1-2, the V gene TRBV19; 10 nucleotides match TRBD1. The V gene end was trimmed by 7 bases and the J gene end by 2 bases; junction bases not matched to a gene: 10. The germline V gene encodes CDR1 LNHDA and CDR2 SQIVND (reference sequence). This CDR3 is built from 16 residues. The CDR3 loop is CASTAGTGALNYGYTF. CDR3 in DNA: TGTGCCAGTACCGCCGGGACAGGGGCCTTAAACTATGGCTACACCTTC.

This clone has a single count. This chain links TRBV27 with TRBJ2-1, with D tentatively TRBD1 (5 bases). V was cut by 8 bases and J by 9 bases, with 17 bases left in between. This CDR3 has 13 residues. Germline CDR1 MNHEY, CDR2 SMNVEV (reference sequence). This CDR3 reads CASESPGRIEQFF. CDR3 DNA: TGTGCCAGCGAATCTCCAGGGCGTATTGAGCAGTTCTTC.

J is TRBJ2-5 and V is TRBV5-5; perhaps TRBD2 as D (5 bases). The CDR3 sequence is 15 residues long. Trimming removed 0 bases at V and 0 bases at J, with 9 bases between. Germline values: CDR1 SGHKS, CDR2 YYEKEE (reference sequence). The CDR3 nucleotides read TGTGCCAGCAGCTTGGCGAGGGCTAACCAAGAGACCCAGTACTTC. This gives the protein CASSLARANQETQYF.

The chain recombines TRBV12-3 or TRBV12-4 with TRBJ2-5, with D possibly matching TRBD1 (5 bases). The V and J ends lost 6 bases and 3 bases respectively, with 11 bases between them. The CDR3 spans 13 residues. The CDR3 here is CASSQTEKETQYF. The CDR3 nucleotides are TGTGCCAGCAGCCAGACAGAGAAAGAGACCCAGTACTTC.

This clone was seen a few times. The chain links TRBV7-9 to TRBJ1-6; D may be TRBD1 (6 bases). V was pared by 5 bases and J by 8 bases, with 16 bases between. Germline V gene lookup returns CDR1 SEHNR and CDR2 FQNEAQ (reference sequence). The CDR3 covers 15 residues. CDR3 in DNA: TGTGCCAGCAGCCCGAGAAACAGGGCAGATTCACCCCTCCACTTT. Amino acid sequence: CASSPRNRADSPLHF.

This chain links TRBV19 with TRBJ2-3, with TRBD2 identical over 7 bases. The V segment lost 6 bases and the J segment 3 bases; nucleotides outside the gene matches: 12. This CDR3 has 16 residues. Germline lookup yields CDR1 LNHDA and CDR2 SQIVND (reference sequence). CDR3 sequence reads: CASSFVGAGDTDTQYF. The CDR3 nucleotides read TGTGCCAGTAGCTTCGTCGGGGCGGGAGATACAGATACGCAGTATTTT.

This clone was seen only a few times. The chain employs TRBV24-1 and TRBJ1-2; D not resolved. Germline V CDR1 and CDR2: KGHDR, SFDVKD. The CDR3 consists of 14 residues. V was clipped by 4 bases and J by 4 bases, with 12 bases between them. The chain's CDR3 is CATSEAPISYGYTF. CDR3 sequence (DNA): TGTGCCACCAGTGAGGCCCCCATTTCCTATGGCTACACCTTC.

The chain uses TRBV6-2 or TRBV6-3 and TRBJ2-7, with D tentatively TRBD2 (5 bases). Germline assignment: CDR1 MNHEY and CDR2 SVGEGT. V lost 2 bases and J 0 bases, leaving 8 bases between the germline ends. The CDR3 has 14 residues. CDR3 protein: CASSYAGNSYEQYF. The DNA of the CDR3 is TGTGCCAGCAGTTACGCCGGGAACTCCTACGAGCAGTACTTC.

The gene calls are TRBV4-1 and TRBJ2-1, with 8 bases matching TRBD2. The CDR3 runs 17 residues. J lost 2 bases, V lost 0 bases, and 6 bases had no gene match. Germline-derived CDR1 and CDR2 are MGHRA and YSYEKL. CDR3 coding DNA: TGCGCCAGCAGCCAAGATGGTAGCGGGGCTACCTACAATGAGCAGTTCTTC. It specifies CASSQDGSGATYNEQFF.

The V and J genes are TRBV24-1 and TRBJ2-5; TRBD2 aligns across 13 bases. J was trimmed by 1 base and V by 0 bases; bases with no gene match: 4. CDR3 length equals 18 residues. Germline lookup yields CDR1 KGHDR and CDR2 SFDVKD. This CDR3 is CATSDLGGTSGTQETQYF. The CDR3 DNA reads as TGTGCCACCAGTGATTTGGGGGGGACTAGCGGGACCCAAGAGACCCAGTACTTC.

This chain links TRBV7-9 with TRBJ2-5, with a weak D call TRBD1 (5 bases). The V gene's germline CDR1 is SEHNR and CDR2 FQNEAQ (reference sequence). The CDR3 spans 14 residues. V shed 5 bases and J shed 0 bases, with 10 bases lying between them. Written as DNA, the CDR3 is TGTGCCAGCAGCCAAGACAGCTACCAAGAGACCCAGTACTTC. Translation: CASSQDSYQETQYF.